This T cell receptor beta chain is drawn from a study of T-cell memory formation after mild COVID-19 (dated by TCRdb to about 2021). In the study overall: Most TCR sequence clusters were specific to one of the two donors. In two donors, T-cell clones that expanded and contracted after mild COVID-19 were tracked by sequencing TCRalpha and TCRbeta repertoires over time. The cohort was made up of two young adult volunteers, one female and one male, who were previously healthy.

TCRdb lists the instrument as Illumina NovaSeq 6000. Using 5'RACE with constant-segment primers, TCRalpha and TCRbeta cDNA libraries were constructed, with sample barcodes and unique molecular identifiers added in the process. RNA was extracted from every sample with Trizol reagent. Library amplification was performed in two PCR steps, and a second sample barcode and Illumina TruSeq adapters were introduced in the second step. Sequencing of libraries was performed on an Illumina NovaSeq with 2 x 150 bp paired-end reads. Regarding the original processing steps: Reads were demultiplexed and collapsed into UMI-guided consensus sequences with migec v1.2.7. Using mixcr v2.1.11, UMI consensuses were aligned to TRA and TRB V and J templates and then assembled into clonotypes. A clonotype was counted as expanded or contracted only if both edgeR and NoisET called the change significant, with noise models trained on biological replicates. For edgeR calls, a false discovery rate-adjusted p below 0.01 and a log2 fold-change threshold of 1 were applied. As an exploratory analysis of dynamics, PCA with hierarchical clustering was applied to max-normalized trajectories of the 1000 most abundant clonotypes. Separately sequenced CD4+ and CD8+ repertoires were used to assign a CD4 or CD8 phenotype to each responding clone. Starting from the raw public reads, TCRdb applied fastp trimming at Q25, assembled clones with MiXCR and retained in-frame beta chains. Each record represents a unique CDR3 protein, reported with the most common genes and DNA among its rows. The V and J calls and clone size are TCRdb's, not the authors'. The sample contains 200,000 to 250,000 distinct CDR3 sequences, around a tenth of them found a single time. The leading ten clones occupy 20% to 25% of the sample.

Only a few counts were recorded for this clonotype. Its antigen has not been determined. No much larger clone exists at a distance of one base, and base qualities are not known. Ficoll-Paque density gradient centrifugation was used to isolate PBMCs. Overall study results and their limits: Clones that contracted from day 15 to 85 showed balanced CD4/CD8 phenotypes, whereas a second wave of clones that expanded from day 15 to 37 leaned towards CD4+. SARS-CoV-2 specificity was not confirmed for the second-wave clones peaking on day 37. Only two mild cases were covered by the study, and larger cohorts that include severe cases with pre-infection samples were considered necessary. Some responding clones were found in pre-infection memory, which suggests that pre-existing cross-reactive memory T cells took part in the SARS-CoV-2 response. Contracting CD4+ clones were found mainly in CM and EM memory subsets, while CD8+ clones were enriched in EMRA.

Sequenced input: PBMCs or a T cell subset sorted from them (not recorded which). This sequence originates from a man in his late teens or twenties who had mild COVID-19 (a few samples of this study predate the infection). The sample titles of this study are shuffled in the database, so cell type and time point are left out; the donor was told from shared clones.

The encoded CDR3 is CASSVAPGRQETQYF. Read as DNA, the sequence is TGTGCCAGCAGCGTAGCCCCGGGACGTCAAGAGACCCAGTACTTC. The V and J genes are TRBV9 and TRBJ2-5; the D element could tentatively be TRBD1 or TRBD2, as 5 bases agree for each. The CDR3 covers 15 residues, taking in both the cysteine and the phenylalanine. Of all the DNA, just the CDR3 is kept, 45 bases in frame from base 1. Trimming takes 0 bases from V and 2 bases from J, and the germline ends sit 11 bases apart. The germline V gene sets CDR1 to SGDLS and CDR2 to YYNGEE.